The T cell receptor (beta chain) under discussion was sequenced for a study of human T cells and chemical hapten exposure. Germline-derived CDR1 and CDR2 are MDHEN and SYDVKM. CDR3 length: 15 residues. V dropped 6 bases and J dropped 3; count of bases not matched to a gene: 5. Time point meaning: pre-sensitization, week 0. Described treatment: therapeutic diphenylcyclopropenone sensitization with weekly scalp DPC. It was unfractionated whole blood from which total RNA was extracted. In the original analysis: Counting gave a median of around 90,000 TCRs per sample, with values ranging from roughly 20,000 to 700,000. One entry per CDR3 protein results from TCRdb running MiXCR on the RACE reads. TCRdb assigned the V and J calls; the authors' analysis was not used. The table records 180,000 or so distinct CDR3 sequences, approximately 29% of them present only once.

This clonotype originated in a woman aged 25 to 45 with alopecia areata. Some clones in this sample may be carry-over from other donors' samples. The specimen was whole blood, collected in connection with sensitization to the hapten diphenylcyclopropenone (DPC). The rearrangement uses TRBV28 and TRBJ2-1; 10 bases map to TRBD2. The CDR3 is CASSTPSGSYNEQFF. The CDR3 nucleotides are TGTGCCAGCAGCACGCCTAGCGGGAGCTACAATGAGCAGTTCTTC.